This T cell receptor beta chain is from a study of radiotherapy plus CTLA-4 blockade in lung cancer. General observations from the study: Response was reportedly best predicted by early blood T cell clone dynamics, with interferon-beta.

As for this clone: What it recognizes is unknown.

In germline, CDR1 is SGDLS, CDR2 YYNGEE. This CDR3 is built from 16 residues. The junction had 6 bases not matched to a gene; V was cut back by 5 bases and J by 1 base. Sequencing was performed with immunoSEQ multiplex PCR; in TCRdb, only in-frame clones are kept and a portion is missing. In the table there are tens of thousands of clones, roughly 83% of which are singletons. In chemo-refractory metastatic non-small-cell lung cancer, patients got ipilimumab CTLA-4 blockade together with focal radiation. The chain links TRBV9 to TRBJ2-2; 9 bases are a match to TRBD2. This receptor was identified in a human donor with non-small cell lung cancer that progressed on radiotherapy plus ipilimumab. The specimen was peripheral blood, collected from a patient treated with radiotherapy plus ipilimumab. This CDR3 is CASSVRSGGNTGELFF. Here the CDR3 DNA reads TGTGCCAGCAGTGTTCGTAGCGGGGGGAACACCGGGGAGCTGTTTTTT.